This entry features one TCR beta chain sequence. Its matching antigen is unknown. This sample was included in a study of T cells after yellow fever vaccination. At the level of the study: Researchers used SMART-Seq v4 Ultra Low Input to prepare fractions that had low cell numbers.

UMIs were added to TCR cDNA along with a universal primer site when it was made by 5'RACE template switching. MiXCR, applied by TCRdb to the 5' RACE reads, yields one record per CDR3 protein. Among approximately 580,000 distinct CDR3 sequences listed, around 17% were seen once. Study observations and caveats: Most clones from primary vaccination resurfaced after the booster (about 96% CD4, 88% CD8).

CDR3 size: 11 residues. Sequenced material: PBMCs, taken roughly 5 days after the first yellow fever vaccination. The clonotype originates from a man aged 18 to 30 who received the YFV17D yellow fever vaccine. The chain is built from TRBV12-3 or TRBV12-4 and TRBJ2-1; D call uncertain. The CDR3 DNA reads TGTGCAACAAGTTGGTTCGGTGAGCAGTTCTTC. Its translation is CATSWFGEQFF.